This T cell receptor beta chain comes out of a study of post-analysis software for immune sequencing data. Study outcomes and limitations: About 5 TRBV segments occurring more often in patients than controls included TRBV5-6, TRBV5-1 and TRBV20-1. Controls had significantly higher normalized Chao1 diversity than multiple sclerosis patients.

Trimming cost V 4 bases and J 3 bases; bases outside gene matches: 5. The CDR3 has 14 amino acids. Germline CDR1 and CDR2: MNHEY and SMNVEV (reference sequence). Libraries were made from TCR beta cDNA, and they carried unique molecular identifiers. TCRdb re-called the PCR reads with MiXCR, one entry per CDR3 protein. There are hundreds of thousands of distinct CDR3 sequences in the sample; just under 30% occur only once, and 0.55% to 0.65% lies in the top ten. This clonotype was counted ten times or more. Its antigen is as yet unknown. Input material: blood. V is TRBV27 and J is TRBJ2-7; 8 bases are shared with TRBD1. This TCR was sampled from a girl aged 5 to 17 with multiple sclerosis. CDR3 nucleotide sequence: TGTGCCAGCAGTTCCCGGACAGGGAGCTACGAGCAGTACTTC. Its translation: CASSSRTGSYEQYF.